The rows below give T cell receptor beta chains drawn from one sample of a study of cytomegalovirus exposure and HLA in healthy donors. The data were produced by immunoSEQ multiplex PCR, yet TCRdb's version contains in-frame clones alone and is incomplete. The data contain about 47,000 clones, roughly 76% of them singletons. Material for sequencing was PBMCs. All receptors derive from a man in his thirties or forties in good health and CMV-seronegative. Both conserved end residues are part of each CDR3. The D gene is left open where the match is weak. Size values are once, few and many counts, or a class for expanded clones, and some rows have none.

j_gene	v_gene	d_gene	abundance	CDR3nt	CDR3aa
TRBJ2-5	TRBV5-1	TRBD2	-	TGCGCCAGCAGATCCTCGGGGGGGAACCAAGAGACCCAGTACTTC	CASRSSGGNQETQYF
TRBJ1-1	TRBV11-2	-	-	TGTGCCAGCAGCTTAGGGTTGCGGGGTGGCACTGAAGCTTTCTTT	CASSLGLRGGTEAFF
TRBJ2-1	TRBV29-1	-	-	TGCAGCGTTAAACGCCGACAGGTGCCCTTCGTTGAGCAGTTCTTC	CSVKRRQVPFVEQFF
TRBJ1-5	TRBV7-9	-	-	TGTGCCAGCAGCAACCAGGGGAAGTCCTATCAGCCCCAGCATTTT	CASSNQGKSYQPQHF
TRBJ2-7	TRBV4-1	-	-	TGCGCCAGCAGCCAAGGGGGAGCTGGCTATTCCTACGAGCAGTACTTC	CASSQGGAGYSYEQYF
TRBJ2-7	TRBV4-1	-	-	TGCGCCAGCAGCCAAGAGGGCAGAGTCCCCTACGAGCAGTACTTC	CASSQEGRVPYEQYF
TRBJ2-6	TRBV11-2	-	-	TGTGCCAGCAGCACGAAAGACAGCCCCTCTGGGGCCAACGTCCTGACTTTC	CASSTKDSPSGANVLTF
TRBJ1-5	TRBV29-1	-	few	TGCAGCGTTGGGTCAGAAAATCAGCCCCAGCATTTT	CSVGSENQPQHF
TRBJ2-7	TRBV6-1	TRBD2	-	TGTGCCAGCAGCGATTGGGGGGGGCAGTACTTC	CASSDWGGQYF
TRBJ2-6	TRBV4-2	-	medium-sized	TGTGCCAGCAGCCAACAAGACAGCTCTGGGGCCAACGTCCTGACTTTC	CASSQQDSSGANVLTF
TRBJ2-7	TRBV27	-	-	TGTGCCAGCAGAATATTCGTTACAGGGCCCGAGCAGTACTTC	CASRIFVTGPEQYF